The 10 T cell receptor beta chains below come from one sample, sequenced in a study of blood T cell repertoires in COVID-19. Using immunoSEQ multiplex PCR, the repertoire was profiled, and TCRdb retains in-frame clones only, with some absent. The table lists roughly 290,000 clones, approximately 90% of them singletons. Material: peripheral blood. Source of these receptors: a woman aged 25 to 39 with COVID-19, enrolled during active disease.

The chain recombines TRBV7-9 with TRBJ1-2; D is ambiguous. The CDR3 has 14 residues. V was clipped by 1 base and J by 4 bases, with 10 bases between them. In germline, CDR1 is SEHNR, CDR2 FQNEAQ (reference sequence). The CDR3 protein is CASSLVTRSYGYTF. As DNA, the CDR3 is TGTGCCAGCAGCTTAGTTACCAGGTCCTATGGCTACACCTTC.

The chain uses TRBV28 and TRBJ1-2, with 7 bases lining up with TRBD1. Germline V gives CDR1 MDHEN, CDR2 SYDVKM. CDR3 length: 14 amino acids. J lost 0 bases, V lost 4 bases, and 2 bases had no gene match. CDR3 amino acids: CASSYGTANYGYTF. In DNA, the CDR3 is TGTGCCAGCAGTTACGGGACAGCTAACTATGGCTACACCTTC.

V and J are TRBV3-1 (or the pseudogene TRBV3-2) and TRBJ2-3, with 10 positions matching TRBD2. The CDR3 spans 19 residues. Trimming removed 4 bases from V and 0 bases from J; junction bases left unmatched: 13. CDR1 and CDR2 (germline): LGHDT, YNNKEL (reference sequence). CDR3 in DNA: TGTGCCAGCAGCCTCGTACTAGCGGGATCCCTTTCTAGCACAGATACGCAGTATTTT. Translating gives CASSLVLAGSLSSTDTQYF.

This clone came up once. The rearrangement joins TRBV5-1 to TRBJ1-1; a weak D match, TRBD1 (6 bases). Trimming shortened V by 3 bases and J by 5 bases, and 17 bases separated the two germline ends. Germline V gene lookup returns CDR1 SGHRS and CDR2 YFSETQ. This CDR3 spans 15 amino acids. The CDR3 DNA sequence: TGCGCCAGCAGCTCTTTACAGGGATCGGATACTGAAGCTTTCTTT. Translation gives CASSSLQGSDTEAFF. The full variable domain, in which reference TRBV5-1 and TRBJ1-1 provide the parts outside the CDR3, is KAGVTQTPRYLIKTRGQQVTLSCSPISGHRSVSWYQQTPGQGLQFLFEYFSETQRNKGNFPGRFSGRQFSNSRSEMNVSTLELGDSALYLCASSSLQGSDTEAFFGQGTRLTVV.

This chain connects TRBV25-1 to TRBJ2-3; weak D call: TRBD2 (6 bases). The CDR3 runs to 17 residues. V was cut by 8 bases and J by 2 bases, with 23 bases left in between. CDR1 is MGHDK and CDR2 is SYGVNS in the germline V gene. For the CDR3, the DNA is TGTGCCAGCCGCCCTTTCGGGAGCAAAGGATACACAGATACGCAGTATTTT. Translated, it gives CASRPFGSKGYTDTQYF.

The chain links TRBV3-1 (or the pseudogene TRBV3-2) to TRBJ1-1; 7 bases align to TRBD1. The V gene end was trimmed by 2 bases and the J gene end by 5 bases; junction bases not matched to a gene: 2. Germline V lookup: CDR1 LGHDT, CDR2 YNNKEL (reference sequence). The CDR3 extends over 13 amino acids. CDR3 nucleotide sequence: TGTGCCAGCAGCCAACCGACAGGGACTGAAGCTTTCTTT. Translated, it gives CASSQPTGTEAFF.

This clone occurred once. The chain has TRBV6-1 and TRBJ1-5; D not resolved. Trimming cost V 2 bases and J 2 bases, with 16 bases left between them. The CDR3 sequence is 17 residues long. The V gene's germline CDR1 is MNHNS and CDR2 SASEGT. The CDR3 loop reads CASSERTAGWRNQPQHF. CDR3 in DNA: TGTGCCAGCAGTGAAAGAACGGCCGGGTGGCGCAATCAGCCCCAGCATTTT.

This chain connects TRBV5-1 to TRBJ2-1, with TRBD1 matching over 7 bases. The CDR3 is 14 residues long. The V gene end was trimmed by 0 bases and the J gene end by 8 bases; junction bases not matched to a gene: 5. Germline loops: CDR1 SGHRS, CDR2 YFSETQ. CDR3 residues: CASSLEGGSHEQFF. The CDR3 coding sequence is TGCGCCAGCAGCTTGGAAGGGGGCTCTCATGAGCAGTTCTTC.

The rearrangement links TRBV11-2 to TRBJ2-5; TRBD2 might be the D (5 bases). Trimming removed 1 base from V and 7 bases from J, with 10 bases in between. CDR3 length: 13 amino acids. CDR1 and CDR2 (germline): SGHAT, FQNNGV. The CDR3 region has the DNA TGTGCCAGCAGCTTAGTCCTAGCTGGGACCCAGTACTTC. Translating it yields CASSLVLAGTQYF.

The rearrangement joins TRBV6-5 to TRBJ2-7; 10 bases fit TRBD2. With 3 bases clipped from V and 13 bases from J, the junction kept 3 bases outside the gene matches. The CDR3 is 11 amino acids. CDR1 and CDR2 (germline): MNHEY, SVGAGI. The CDR3: CASSYSGRSYF. The DNA of the CDR3 is TGTGCCAGCAGTTATAGCGGGAGGTCTTACTTC.